A selection of T cell receptor beta chains follows, all from one sample in a study of PD-L1 blockade in urothelial cancer. Here immunoSEQ multiplex PCR was the method, and the copy in TCRdb shows in-frame clones only, minus some. The sample consists of around 100,000 clones, about nine tenths of them appearing once. The sample was PBMCs, taken around atezolizumab (anti-PD-L1) treatment. These receptors all come from a man aged 55 to 70 with urothelial cancer. CDR3s include the opening cysteine and the closing phenylalanine or tryptophan. The order of the fields is CDR3 DNA, CDR3 protein, clone size, V gene, J gene, D gene, CDR3 length. The D gene is left open where the match is weak. Clone size, where shown, is once, few, many, or a class for clones that have expanded.

DNA: TGTGCCAGCAGTTTAGTGCGGGGACCGCGGTATACGCAGTATTTT; CDR3: CASSLVRGPRYTQYF; size: .; V: TRBV27; J: TRBJ2-3; D: .; length: 15
DNA: TGCGCCAGCAGTGGAGGGACAGGGGGATTACAGTACTTC; CDR3: CASSGGTGGLQYF; size: .; V: TRBV5-1; J: TRBJ2-7; D: TRBD1; length: 13
DNA: TGCGCCAGCAGCTCACCAGGCGGGGGGGAAAATCAGTACTTC; CDR3: CASSSPGGGENQYF; size: .; V: TRBV5-1; J: TRBJ2-7; D: TRBD2; length: 14
DNA: TGTGCCAGCAGCTTGGCAGGGAACTATGGCTACACCTTC; CDR3: CASSLAGNYGYTF; size: .; V: TRBV5-5; J: TRBJ1-2; D: .; length: 13
DNA: TGTGCCAGCAGCTACTCCGGGACAGGAATGTATGGCTACACCTTC; CDR3: CASSYSGTGMYGYTF; size: few; V: TRBV27; J: TRBJ1-2; D: TRBD1; length: 15
DNA: TGTGCCAGCAGCTTATCCACCGGGACAGGGTTTTCACCCCTCCACTTT; CDR3: CASSLSTGTGFSPLHF; size: .; V: TRBV11-2; J: TRBJ1-6; D: TRBD1; length: 16
DNA: TGTGCCAGCAGCCCCCTGAGCGGGAGACCCTACGAGCAGTACTTC; CDR3: CASSPLSGRPYEQYF; size: .; V: TRBV9; J: TRBJ2-7; D: TRBD2; length: 15
DNA: TGTGCCAGCATCCCTCCGAGCTCCTACAATGAGCAGTTCTTC; CDR3: CASIPPSSYNEQFF; size: .; V: TRBV2; J: TRBJ2-1; D: .; length: 14
DNA: TGTGCCAGCAGCATTAGCGGGAGTATCGATGAGCAGTTCTTC; CDR3: CASSISGSIDEQFF; size: .; V: TRBV7-9; J: TRBJ2-1; D: TRBD2; length: 14
DNA: TGTGCCAGCAGCCGAGGACAGGGGTTGGACACTGAAGCTTTCTTT; CDR3: CASSRGQGLDTEAFF; size: .; V: TRBV6-5; J: TRBJ1-1; D: TRBD1; length: 15
DNA: TGTGCCAGCAGTTTAACGGGAACCAACACCGGGGAGCTGTTTTTT; CDR3: CASSLTGTNTGELFF; size: .; V: TRBV27; J: TRBJ2-2; D: .; length: 15
DNA: TGTGCCAGCAGCCCCTTTGGAGCGGGAGGGCCGAACTACGAGCAGTACTTC; CDR3: CASSPFGAGGPNYEQYF; size: .; V: TRBV7-2; J: TRBJ2-7; D: TRBD2; length: 17
DNA: TGTGCCATCAGTGATAGACAGGCGGTCTATAATTCACCCCTCCACTTT; CDR3: CAISDRQAVYNSPLHF; size: .; V: TRBV10-3; J: TRBJ1-6; D: .; length: 16
DNA: TGCGCCAGCAGCCAAGAACTCCAAGCCAAAAACATTCAGTACTTC; CDR3: CASSQELQAKNIQYF; size: .; V: TRBV4-3; J: TRBJ2-4; D: .; length: 15
DNA: TGCGCCAGCAGCTCGACAGGGGCCTCCTATGGCTACACCTTC; CDR3: CASSSTGASYGYTF; size: .; V: TRBV5-1; J: TRBJ1-2; D: TRBD1; length: 14
DNA: TGTGCCAGCAGCTCTTCCCGTGGACAGTTCTCCTACGAGCAGTACTTC; CDR3: CASSSSRGQFSYEQYF; size: .; V: TRBV11-3; J: TRBJ2-7; D: .; length: 16
DNA: TGTGCCAGCAGTCCCCGGGATACGCAGTATTTT; CDR3: CASSPRDTQYF; size: .; V: TRBV28; J: TRBJ2-3; D: .; length: 11
DNA: TGTGCCACCAGCCCTTTGAGGAACAATGAGCAGTTCTTC; CDR3: CATSPLRNNEQFF; size: .; V: TRBV15; J: TRBJ2-1; D: .; length: 13
DNA: TGCAGTGCTAGAGCCGAGACTGAAGCTTTCTTT; CDR3: CSARAETEAFF; size: .; V: TRBV20-1; J: TRBJ1-1; D: .; length: 11
DNA: TGTGCCAGTACACGCGGACAGGGCACCGGGGAGCTGTTTTTT; CDR3: CASTRGQGTGELFF; size: .; V: TRBV19; J: TRBJ2-2; D: TRBD1; length: 14
DNA: TGTGCCAGCAGCGACCGACTAGTGAATGAGCAGTTCTTC; CDR3: CASSDRLVNEQFF; size: .; V: TRBV9; J: TRBJ2-1; D: .; length: 13
DNA: TGCGCCAGCAGCTCTCTGGCAGGGGATGGCGGGGAGCTGTTTTTT; CDR3: CASSSLAGDGGELFF; size: .; V: TRBV4-1; J: TRBJ2-2; D: .; length: 15
DNA: TGTGCCAGCAGGCAACTTGTGAGTAACTATGGCTACACCTTC; CDR3: CASRQLVSNYGYTF; size: .; V: TRBV5-6; J: TRBJ1-2; D: .; length: 14
DNA: TGTGCCAGCAGCTTACTAGCGGGGGGAGTAGATACGCAGTATTTT; CDR3: CASSLLAGGVDTQYF; size: .; V: TRBV7-8; J: TRBJ2-3; D: TRBD2; length: 15
DNA: TGCGCCAGCAGCTTGGATACAGGGGGTCTAAACACCATATATTTT; CDR3: CASSLDTGGLNTIYF; size: .; V: TRBV5-1; J: TRBJ1-3; D: TRBD1; length: 15
DNA: TGTGCCAGCAGTGAATTGTGGACAGGGTCCCACGAGCAGTACTTC; CDR3: CASSELWTGSHEQYF; size: .; V: TRBV6-1; J: TRBJ2-7; D: TRBD1; length: 15
DNA: TGTGCCAGTAGTCGACCCGGGACAGGGGGCAACACCGGGGAGCTGTTTTTT; CDR3: CASSRPGTGGNTGELFF; size: .; V: TRBV19; J: TRBJ2-2; D: TRBD1; length: 17
DNA: TGTGCCAGCAGCTTAGGCATCGGGGAGCTGTTTTTT; CDR3: CASSLGIGELFF; size: once; V: TRBV13; J: TRBJ2-2; D: .; length: 12
DNA: TGTGCCAGCAGTTACAGAGCTAGCTCCTACAATGAGCAGTTCTTC; CDR3: CASSYRASSYNEQFF; size: .; V: TRBV6-5; J: TRBJ2-1; D: .; length: 15
DNA: TGTGCCAGCAGCTATGGACAGGGTACCTACGAGCAGTACTTC; CDR3: CASSYGQGTYEQYF; size: .; V: TRBV5-6; J: TRBJ2-7; D: TRBD1; length: 14
DNA: TGTGCCAGCAGTTTCCCGGACAGGGGGAACACTGAAGCTTTCTTT; CDR3: CASSFPDRGNTEAFF; size: .; V: TRBV28; J: TRBJ1-1; D: TRBD1; length: 15
DNA: TGTGCCAGCGGGGTAAGGGAGGATACTGAAGCTTTCTTT; CDR3: CASGVREDTEAFF; size: .; V: TRBV2; J: TRBJ1-1; D: .; length: 13
DNA: TGCGCCAGCAGCTTGGCCGGGGAGAACACTGAAGCTTTCTTT; CDR3: CASSLAGENTEAFF; size: .; V: TRBV5-1; J: TRBJ1-1; D: .; length: 14
DNA: TGTGCCAGCGGTCGAATAGGACAATCCTATAATTCACCCCTCCACTTT; CDR3: CASGRIGQSYNSPLHF; size: .; V: TRBV5-4; J: TRBJ1-6; D: .; length: 16
DNA: TGTGCCAGTAGTAAGGCAGGGGTCTACAATGAGCAGTTCTTC; CDR3: CASSKAGVYNEQFF; size: .; V: TRBV19; J: TRBJ2-1; D: .; length: 14
DNA: TGTGCCAGCAGGGGGGCAGGGACGATCAACGTCCTGACTTTC; CDR3: CASRGAGTINVLTF; size: .; V: TRBV2; J: TRBJ2-6; D: .; length: 14
DNA: TGTGCCAGCAGCGTAGACAAGGAGGTCTACGAGCAGTACTTC; CDR3: CASSVDKEVYEQYF; size: once; V: TRBV5-6; J: TRBJ2-7; D: .; length: 14
DNA: TGCGCCAGCAGCTTGGGACTAGCGGGGGGGTTAGAGACCCAGTACTTC; CDR3: CASSLGLAGGLETQYF; size: .; V: TRBV5-1; J: TRBJ2-5; D: TRBD2; length: 16